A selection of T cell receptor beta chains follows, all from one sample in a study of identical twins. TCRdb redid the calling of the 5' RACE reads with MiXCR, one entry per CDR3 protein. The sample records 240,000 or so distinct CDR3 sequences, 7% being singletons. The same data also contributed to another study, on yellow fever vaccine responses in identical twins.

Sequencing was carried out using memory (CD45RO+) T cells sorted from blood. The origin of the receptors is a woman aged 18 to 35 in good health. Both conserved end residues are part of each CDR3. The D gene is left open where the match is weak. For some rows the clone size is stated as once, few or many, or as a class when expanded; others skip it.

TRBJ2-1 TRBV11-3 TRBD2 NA CASSLGSSGFWYEQFF TGTGCCAGCAGCTTAGGGTCTAGCGGGTTTTGGTATGAGCAGTTCTTC
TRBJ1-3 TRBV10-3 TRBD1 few CAIRGQGSENTIYF TGTGCCATCAGGGGACAGGGATCAGAAAACACCATATATTTT
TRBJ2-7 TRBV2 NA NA CCSKYGSYEQYF TGTTGTTCCAAGTATGGATCCTACGAGCAGTACTTC
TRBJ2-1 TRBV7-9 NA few CASSTEQGPPYNEQFF TGTGCCAGCAGCACGGAACAGGGACCCCCCTACAATGAGCAGTTCTTC
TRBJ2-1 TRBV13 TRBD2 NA CASSRIAGTYNEQFF TGTGCCAGCAGCCGTATAGCGGGAACCTACAATGAGCAGTTCTTC
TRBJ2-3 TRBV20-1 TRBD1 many CSAPADRVTDTQYF TGCAGTGCCCCAGCCGACAGGGTCACAGATACGCAGTATTTT
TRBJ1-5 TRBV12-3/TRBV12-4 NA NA CASSAGPGPQHF TGTGCCAGCAGTGCGGGACCAGGGCCCCAGCATTTT
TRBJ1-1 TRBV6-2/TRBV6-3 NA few CASSYLQATTKAFF TGTGCCAGCAGTTACCTCCAGGCCACCACCAAAGCTTTCTTT
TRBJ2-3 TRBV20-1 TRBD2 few CSASSGVAQDTQYF TGCAGTGCCAGTAGCGGGGTGGCGCAGGATACGCAGTATTTT
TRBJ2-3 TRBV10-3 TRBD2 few CAISDSSGGPDTQYF TGTGCCATCAGTGACTCTAGCGGGGGACCAGATACGCAGTATTTT
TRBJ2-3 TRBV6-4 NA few CASSDDSPTDTQYF TGTGCCAGCAGTGACGACAGCCCCACAGATACGCAGTATTTT
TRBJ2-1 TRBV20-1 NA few CSKIGHTNNEQFF TGCAGTAAAATAGGGCACACGAACAATGAGCAGTTCTTC
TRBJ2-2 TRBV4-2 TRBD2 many CASSQEGTSGIGELFF TGTGCCAGCAGCCAAGAGGGGACTAGCGGGATCGGGGAGCTGTTTTTT
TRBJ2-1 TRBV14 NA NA CASSPTLGYNEQFF TGTGCCAGCAGCCCAACCCTCGGCTACAATGAGCAGTTCTTC
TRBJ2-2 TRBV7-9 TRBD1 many CASSNSGTGNTGELFF TGTGCCAGCAGCAACTCCGGGACAGGGAACACCGGGGAGCTGTTTTTT
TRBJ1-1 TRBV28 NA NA CASSLLMGVNTEAFF TGTGCCAGCAGTTTATTAATGGGAGTGAACACTGAAGCTTTCTTT
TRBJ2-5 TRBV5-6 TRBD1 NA CASSLTGGQETQYF TGTGCCAGCAGCTTGACAGGGGGGCAAGAGACCCAGTACTTC
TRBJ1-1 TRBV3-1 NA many CASSQGQGGKAFF TGTGCCAGCAGCCAGGGGCAGGGTGGAAAGGCTTTCTTT
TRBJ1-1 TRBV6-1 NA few CASKGHLPEAFF TGTGCCAGCAAAGGACACCTTCCTGAAGCTTTCTTT
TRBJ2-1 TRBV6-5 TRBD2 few CASSYRGLAGGPGEHFF TGTGCCAGCAGTTACCGGGGACTAGCGGGAGGGCCCGGTGAGCATTTCTTC
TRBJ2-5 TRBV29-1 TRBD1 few CSVYSPGQQETQYF TGCAGCGTTTATAGCCCGGGACAGCAAGAGACCCAGTACTTC
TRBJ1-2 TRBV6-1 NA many CARHLNYGYTF TGTGCCAGACACCTCAACTATGGCTACACCTTC
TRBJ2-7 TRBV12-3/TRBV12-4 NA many CASSISYEQYF TGTGCCAGCAGCATATCCTACGAGCAGTACTTC
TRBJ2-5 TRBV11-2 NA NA CASSIRQTEETQYF TGTGCCAGCAGCATCCGACAGACCGAAGAGACCCAGTACTTC
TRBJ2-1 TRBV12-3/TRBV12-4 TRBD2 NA CASSYLADSYNEQFF TGTGCCAGCAGTTATCTAGCGGACTCCTACAATGAGCAGTTCTTC
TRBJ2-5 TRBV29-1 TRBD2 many CSAHRGGRPGETQYF TGCAGCGCCCACCGGGGGGGGCGGCCCGGAGAGACCCAGTACTTC
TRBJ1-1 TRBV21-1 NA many CASSKRTGQGMNTEAFF TGTGCCAGCAGCAAACGGACGGGACAGGGCATGAACACTGAAGCTTTCTTT
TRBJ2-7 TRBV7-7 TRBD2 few CASSSQAGAYEQYF TGTGCCAGCAGTTCTCAAGCGGGGGCCTACGAGCAGTACTTC
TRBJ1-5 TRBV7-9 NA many CASGNINQPQHF TGTGCCAGCGGCAACATTAATCAGCCCCAGCATTTT
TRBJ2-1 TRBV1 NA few CTSRTSDSGERNEQFF TGCACCAGCAGAACAAGCGACAGCGGGGAACGTAATGAGCAGTTCTTC
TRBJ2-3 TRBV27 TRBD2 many CASSPLAASTDTQYF TGTGCCAGCAGTCCTCTAGCGGCTAGCACAGATACGCAGTATTTT
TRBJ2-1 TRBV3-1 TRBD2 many CATAGAGGYNEQFF TGTGCCACCGCAGGCGCGGGGGGTTACAATGAGCAGTTCTTC
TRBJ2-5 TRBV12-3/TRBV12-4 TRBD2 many CASTRGGRETQYF TGTGCCAGCACCCGGGGGGGCCGGGAGACCCAGTACTTC
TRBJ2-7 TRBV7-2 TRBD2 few CASSFQTSGRSKYF TGTGCCAGCAGCTTCCAGACTAGCGGGAGGTCTAAGTACTTC
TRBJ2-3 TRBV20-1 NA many CSGQILSTDTQYF TGCAGTGGGCAGATCCTTAGCACAGATACGCAGTATTTT
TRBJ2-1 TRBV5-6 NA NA CASSWDRRDEQFF TGTGCCAGCAGCTGGGACCGCCGGGATGAGCAGTTCTTC
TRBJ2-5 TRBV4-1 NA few CASSQGGLLLETQYF TGCGCCAGCAGCCAAGGAGGGCTACTCCTGGAGACCCAGTACTTC
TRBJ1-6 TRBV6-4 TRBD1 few CASSANRGGNSPLHF TGTGCCAGCAGTGCAAACAGGGGAGGTAATTCACCCCTCCACTTT
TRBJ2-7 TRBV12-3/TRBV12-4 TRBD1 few CASRQGGYEQYF TGTGCCAGCAGACAGGGGGGCTACGAGCAGTACTTC
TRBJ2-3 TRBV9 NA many CASSVGGISTDTQYF TGTGCCAGCAGCGTAGGGGGGATTAGCACAGATACGCAGTATTTT
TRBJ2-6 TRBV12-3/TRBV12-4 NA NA CTCSFLGNLKSGANVLTF TGTACCTGCAGTTTTCTCGGCAACTTGAAATCTGGGGCCAACGTCCTGACTTTC
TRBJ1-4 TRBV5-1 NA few CASSLGRGVGEKLFF TGCGCCAGCAGCTTGGGGCGAGGTGTTGGTGAAAAACTGTTTTTT
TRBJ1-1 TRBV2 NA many CASRKGEGNTEAFF TGTGCCAGCAGGAAGGGGGAGGGTAACACTGAAGCTTTCTTT
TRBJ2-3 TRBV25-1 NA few CASSDWSASDTQYF TGTGCCAGCAGTGATTGGTCTGCCAGCGATACGCAGTATTTT
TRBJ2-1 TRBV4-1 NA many CASSQDIRIRDKMGNEQFF TGCGCCAGCAGCCAAGATATAAGAATAAGGGACAAAATGGGCAATGAGCAGTTCTTC
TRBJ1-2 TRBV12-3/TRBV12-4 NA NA CASLGASYGYTF TGTGCCAGCCTGGGGGCCAGCTATGGCTACACCTTC
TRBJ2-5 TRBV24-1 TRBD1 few CATSDLGQGEETQYF TGTGCCACCAGTGATTTGGGACAGGGGGAAGAGACCCAGTACTTC
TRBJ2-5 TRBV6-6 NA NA CASSYLAETQYF TGTGCCAGCAGTTACCTAGCTGAGACCCAGTACTTC
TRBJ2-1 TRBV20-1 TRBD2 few CSARDLREGTYNEQFF TGCAGTGCTAGAGATCTAAGGGAGGGAACCTACAATGAGCAGTTCTTC
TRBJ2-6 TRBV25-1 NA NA CASQPPTGTSGANVLTF TGTGCCAGCCAACCTCCGACAGGCACCTCTGGGGCCAACGTCCTGACTTTC
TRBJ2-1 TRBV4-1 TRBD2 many CASSQGLAGVGEQFF TGTGCCAGCAGCCAAGGACTAGCGGGAGTCGGTGAGCAGTTCTTC
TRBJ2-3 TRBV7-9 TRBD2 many CASSRRGGLATDTQYF TGTGCCAGCAGCAGGAGAGGGGGACTAGCCACAGATACGCAGTATTTT
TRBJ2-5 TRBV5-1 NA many CASSAGTPQETQYF TGCGCCAGCAGCGCTGGGACACCTCAAGAGACCCAGTACTTC
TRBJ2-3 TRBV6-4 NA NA CASRMTPTADTQYF TGTGCCAGTCGGATGACACCCACAGCGGATACGCAGTATTTT
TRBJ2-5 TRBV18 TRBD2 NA CASSPRRAGGQETQYF TGTGCCAGCTCACCTAGGAGAGCGGGAGGCCAAGAGACCCAGTACTTC